The subject of this entry is one T cell receptor (beta chain). There are 15 residues in the CDR3. V was pared by 4 bases and J by 0 bases, with 10 bases between. Looked up from germline, CDR1 is MDHEN and CDR2 is SYDVKM. This specimen comes from a study of Ad26.COV2.S vaccination and SARS-CoV-2 variants. The treatment was: some 20 received Ad26.COV2.S at low or high dose, single or two shots; a few received placebo; per-sample allocation not given. The study sampled participants on day 63 after the first vaccine or placebo injection. Repertoires were generated with immunoSEQ multiplex PCR, while TCRdb's copy carries only in-frame clones and drops some. The table includes about 350,000 clones, approximately 86% detected once.

The sequences come from peripheral blood, collected in a trial of Ad26.COV2.S vaccine versus placebo. This chain uses TRBV28 with TRBJ1-5, with a tentative D call TRBD1 (6 bases). The receptor comes from a person aged 18-60 years who received the Ad26.COV2.S COVID-19 vaccine or a placebo. CDR3 DNA: TGTGCCAGCAGTTCAACAGGGTATAGCAATCAGCCCCAGCATTTT. Translation: CASSSTGYSNQPQHF.